This passage covers 23 T cell receptor beta chains from one sample sequenced in a study of blood T cell repertoires in COVID-19. Only in-frame clones appear in the TCRdb table, and some are missing; sequencing was by immunoSEQ multiplex PCR. This sample carries 270,000 or so clones, about 91% of them seen once, and the ten largest clones take around 1.2%. The sequencing sample was made of PBMCs or T cells enriched from blood (not recorded which). These receptors were obtained from a woman between 40 and 55 years old with acute COVID-19.

The J gene is TRBJ1-2, the V gene TRBV27; TRBD1 agrees at 7 bases. The CDR3 covers 14 residues. V was pared by 5 bases and J by 4 bases, with 7 bases of the junction left unmatched. Germline V gene sequence: CDR1 MNHEY, CDR2 SMNVEV (reference sequence). Written as DNA, the CDR3 is TGTGCCAGCAGTACCGGGGACAGTCTCTATGGCTACACCTTC. Translation gives CASSTGDSLYGYTF.

V usage is TRBV7-2 and J usage is TRBJ2-1; TRBD2 aligns across 8 bases. The CDR3 sequence is 15 residues long. The J segment lost 2 bases and the V segment lost 3 bases, leaving 3 bases of the junction unmatched. Germline V lookup: CDR1 SGHTA, CDR2 FQGNSA. CDR3 nucleotides: TGTGCCAGCAGCTTCCGGGAGGGCCCCTACAATGAGCAGTTCTTC. Residues: CASSFREGPYNEQFF.

This chain links TRBV10-3 with TRBJ2-1; 7 nucleotides agree with TRBD2. CDR1 is ENHRY and CDR2 is SYGVKD in the germline V gene. This CDR3 has 18 amino acids. The trim removed 10 bases at V and 7 bases at J, leaving 25 bases unmatched. The CDR3 DNA sequence: TGTGCCACCCTGAGTTCAGAGCGGGGCTGGGGACTTTTAAATGAGCAGTTCTTC. Protein sequence: CATLSSERGWGLLNEQFF.

This clone was seen a few times. V gene TRBV28 combines with J gene TRBJ2-1; TRBD2 matches 11 bases. CDR1 is MDHEN, CDR2 SYDVKM, per germline. V shed 6 bases, J shed 3 bases, and the junction held 10 bases outside the gene matches. The CDR3 has 17 amino acids. In DNA form, the CDR3 reads TGTGCCAGCAGGGGGACTAGCGGACAAATAAACTACAATGAGCAGTTCTTC. This codes for CASRGTSGQINYNEQFF.

This rearrangement joins TRBV5-8 to TRBJ1-1; D is undetermined. With 0 bases removed from V and 2 bases from J, the gap between germline ends came to 11 bases. This CDR3 has 15 amino acids. Germline lookup yields CDR1 SGHTS and CDR2 YDEGEE. Here the CDR3 reads CASSLGRNRNTEAFF. For the CDR3, the DNA is TGTGCCAGCAGCTTGGGCCGGAACAGAAACACTGAAGCTTTCTTT.

This clone showed up just once. The rearrangement joins TRBV7-9 to TRBJ1-4; D uncertain. The CDR3 has 14 amino acids. Germline CDR1 is SEHNR and CDR2 is FQNEAQ (reference sequence). Trimming stripped 5 bases from V and 4 bases from J, with 11 bases between. DNA for the CDR3: TGTGCCAGCAGCCCCTACCTTGGTAATGAAAAACTGTTTTTT. Translating it yields CASSPYLGNEKLFF.

This chain connects TRBV6-5 to TRBJ2-7, with TRBD2 matching 7 bases. Germline-derived CDR1 and CDR2 are MNHEY and SVGAGI. The CDR3 runs to 15 residues. The V and J ends lost 4 bases and 2 bases, in that order; junction bases with no gene match: 8. CDR3 amino acids: CASSSVREATYEQYF. In DNA form, the CDR3 reads TGTGCCAGCAGTTCAGTCCGGGAGGCGACCTACGAGCAGTACTTC.

The rearrangement links TRBV19 to TRBJ1-5; D is ambiguous. The CDR3 loop spans 14 amino acids. Between the trimmed V and J ends, which lost 3 bases and 0 bases, there was a span of 6 bases. Looked up from germline, CDR1 is LNHDA and CDR2 is SQIVND (reference sequence). The DNA for the CDR3 is TGTGCCAGTAGTATCACCGGTAGCAATCAGCCCCAGCATTTT. It encodes CASSITGSNQPQHF. The full variable domain, with the rest looked up from reference TRBV19 and TRBJ1-5, is DGGITQSPKYLFRKEGQNVTLSCEQNLNHDAMYWYRQDPGQGLRLIYYSQIVNDFQKGDIAEGYSVSREKKESFPLTVTSAQKNPTAFYLCASSITGSNQPQHFGDGTRLSIL.

V usage is TRBV27 and J usage is TRBJ1-2; 7 bases align to TRBD1. CDR1 is MNHEY and CDR2 is SMNVEV in the germline V gene (reference sequence). The CDR3 has 16 amino acids. J gave up 0 bases and V 0 bases, and 4 bases lay outside the gene matches. Written as DNA, the CDR3 is TGTGCCAGCAGTTTATCGTCCGGGACAGCTAACTATGGCTACACCTTC. Its protein product is CASSLSSGTANYGYTF.

The V and J genes are TRBV2 and TRBJ2-3; D remains unclear. Trimming left V 0 bases short and J 4 bases short, with 8 bases between. Germline values: CDR1 SNHLY, CDR2 FYNNEI. The CDR3 is 14 residues long. The CDR3 loop is CASSEALFSDTQYF. The CDR3 nucleotides read TGTGCCAGCAGTGAAGCCCTATTCTCAGATACGCAGTATTTT. Complete variable domain (other parts from reference TRBV2 and TRBJ2-3): EPEVTQTPSHQVTQMGQEVILRCVPISNHLYFYWYRQILGQKVEFLVSFYNNEISEKSEIFDDQFSVERPDGSNFTLKIRSTKLEDSAMYFCASSEALFSDTQYFGPGTRLTVL.

The chain is built from TRBV28 and TRBJ2-3; tentative D call: TRBD1 (6 bases). This CDR3 spans 12 amino acids. Germline lookup yields CDR1 MDHEN and CDR2 SYDVKM. The V end was cut by 4 bases, the J end by 10 bases, with 12 bases between. CDR3 residues: CASSSQGQAQYF. In nucleotides, the CDR3 is TGTGCCAGCAGTTCCCAGGGGCAGGCGCAGTATTTT.

V gene TRBV11-3 combines with J gene TRBJ2-2, with 7 bases aligning to TRBD1. The CDR3 covers 17 residues. Looked up from germline, CDR1 is SGHNT and CDR2 is YENEEA. The ends lost 7 bases at V and 0 bases at J; junction bases unmatched: 11. CDR3 in amino acids: CASTPSGGQSNTGELFF. CDR3 nucleotides: TGTGCCAGCACCCCGAGTGGGGGACAGTCGAACACCGGGGAGCTGTTTTTT.

The J gene is TRBJ1-6, the V gene TRBV7-9; D ambiguous. V was clipped by 7 bases and J by 3 bases, with 10 bases between them. Germline V gives CDR1 SEHNR, CDR2 FQNEAQ (reference sequence). The CDR3 length is 14 residues. The chain's CDR3 is CASNSQVYNSPLHF. The CDR3 coding sequence is TGTGCCAGCAACAGTCAGGTCTATAATTCACCCCTCCACTTT.

V usage is TRBV5-1 and J usage is TRBJ2-2; maybe TRBD2 (5 bases). The V end was cut by 0 bases, the J end by 0 bases, with 6 bases between. Germline loops: CDR1 SGHRS, CDR2 YFSETQ. The CDR3 runs to 15 residues. In DNA, the CDR3 is TGCGCCAGCAGCTTGGGGACTCCGAACACCGGGGAGCTGTTTTTT. It yields the protein CASSLGTPNTGELFF.

The chain uses TRBV27 and TRBJ1-1; 11 bases line up with TRBD1. In germline, CDR1 is MNHEY, CDR2 SMNVEV (reference sequence). V lost 6 bases to trimming and J lost 6 bases; unmatched junction nucleotides: 3. The CDR3 consists of 13 residues. CDR3 region: CASRGQGAAEAFF. In DNA, the CDR3 is TGTGCCAGCAGAGGACAGGGGGCTGCTGAAGCTTTCTTT.

This clone has only one observation. At one end the junction does not follow the germline gene, possibly because of a read error. The chain carries TRBV7-7 and TRBJ1-5; weak D call: TRBD1 (5 bases). The CDR3 consists of 15 residues. Germline V gene data show CDR1 as SSHAT and CDR2 as FNYEAQ (reference sequence). CDR3 loop: CASSATIRANQPQHF. The CDR3 nucleotides are TGTGCTAGCAGCGCGACGATCAGGGCCAATCAGCCCCAGCATTTT.

V gene TRBV10-3 combines with J gene TRBJ2-7, with TRBD1 matching over 8 bases. CDR3 size: 15 residues. CDR1 is ENHRY, CDR2 SYGVKD, per germline. V trimming: 3 bases; J trimming: 3 bases; junction bases outside the gene matches: 7. CDR3 in DNA: TGTGCCATCAGTGAAACAGGGGGGAGTGGCTACGAGCAGTACTTC. Translating it yields CAISETGGSGYEQYF.

V gene TRBV5-6 combines with J gene TRBJ1-5; D is ambiguous. V shed 0 bases and J shed 0 bases, with 7 bases lying between them. The CDR3 covers 15 residues. CDR1 and CDR2 from the germline V gene are SGHDT and YYEEEE. The CDR3 sequence is CASSLGVYSNQPQHF. The CDR3 DNA sequence: TGTGCCAGCAGCTTGGGAGTTTATAGCAATCAGCCCCAGCATTTT.

This rearrangement joins TRBV12-3 or TRBV12-4 to TRBJ2-7; D is unresolved. CDR3 length: 11 amino acids. The V and J ends lost 5 bases and 3 bases respectively, with 5 bases between them. CDR3 DNA sequence: TGTGCCAGCAGTCGTAACTACGAGCAGTACTTC. It encodes CASSRNYEQYF.

This chain connects TRBV5-4 to TRBJ1-2; D gene unclear. The V end was cut by 0 bases, the J end by 1 base, with 4 bases between. CDR1 and CDR2 (germline): SGHNT, YYREEE (reference sequence). The CDR3 sequence is 13 residues long. CDR3 region: CASSLELNYGYTF. In DNA, the CDR3 is TGTGCCAGCAGCTTGGAACTTAACTATGGCTACACCTTC.

V usage is TRBV10-3 and J usage is TRBJ1-2; maybe TRBD1 (5 bases). The V gene's germline CDR1 is ENHRY and CDR2 SYGVKD. This CDR3 region has 17 residues. The V end lost 6 bases, the J end lost 5 bases, and 25 bases lay between the germline ends. The CDR3 DNA is TGTGCCATCAGCTCCTCACGGGGGGAATGGATATATTATGGCTACACCTTC. Protein product: CAISSSRGEWIYYGYTF.

The chain has TRBV19 and TRBJ1-1; 7 positions agree with TRBD1. The germline gives CDR1 LNHDA, CDR2 SQIVND (reference sequence). V trimming: 0 bases; J trimming: 3 bases; junction bases outside the gene matches: 19. The CDR3 sequence is 20 residues long. The CDR3 region has the DNA TGTGCCAGTAGTATAGACCTCCCCGCAGGGGGTAAAGTTGGGGACACTGAAGCTTTCTTT. Residues: CASSIDLPAGGKVGDTEAFF.

The chain joins TRBV19 to TRBJ1-2, with D unresolved. The V and J ends lost 11 bases and 4 bases respectively, with 11 bases between them. Germline CDR1 reads LNHDA; CDR2 reads SQIVND (reference sequence). The CDR3 is 11 residues long. In nucleotides, the CDR3 is TGTGCCGTACGAGGAGGCTATGGCTACACCTTC. Its translation is CAVRGGYGYTF.